Below, one T cell receptor beta chain is given with its context. Its matching antigen is unknown. This record comes from a study of shared clonotypes between healthy human individuals. About the study: The plates for each donor numbered three CD4 naive, three CD4 memory, two CD8 naive and one CD8 memory. Study conclusions and caveats: Represented diversity (both genetic and exposure-history) was limited by the small number of donors. Some clonotypes were shared by all four sorted-subset donors, while others were not shared. The non-shared ones had lower generation probabilities than the shared ones.

HIV-negative, healthy adults without recent acute infections or vaccinations were the donors. The CDR3 is made up of 13 amino acids. The V gene lost 6 bases and the J gene lost 5 bases, with 10 bases spanning the gap. Germline values: CDR1 MNHEY, CDR2 SMNVEV (reference sequence). Libraries were prepared by immunoSEQ multiplex PCR; TCRdb keeps only in-frame clonotypes and omits some of them. The table has some 240,000 clones, over 60% seen once. The sample was memory CD4+ T cells sorted from blood. Subset here: CD45RA-negative fraction. V usage is TRBV27 and J usage is TRBJ2-2, with D uncertain. The clonotype was recovered from a man younger than 45 in good health. The CDR3 DNA reads as TGTGCCAGCAGACCTGTACATACCGGGGAGCTGTTTTTT. Residues: CASRPVHTGELFF.